A single sample is the source of the 11 T cell receptor beta chains below, sequenced in a study of T cell repertoires in cytomegalovirus infection. MiXCR, applied by TCRdb to the reads, yields one record per CDR3 protein. The repertoire holds over 100,000 distinct CDR3 sequences, with about 9.5% as singletons. No antigen is known for these receptors. Sequenced input: PBMCs, sequenced either directly or after in vitro stimulation (not recorded which). These receptors originate from a human donor in good health (CMV status not recorded). Some clones in this sample may be carry-over from other donors' samples.

The rearrangement links TRBV27 to TRBJ2-7; D is ambiguous. This CDR3 contains 14 residues. CDR1 and CDR2 (germline): MNHEY, SMNVEV (reference sequence). The V end was cut by 3 bases, the J end by 1 base, with 10 bases between. CDR3 sequence: CASSFGHRSYEQYF. DNA of the CDR3: TGTGCCAGCAGTTTTGGCCACCGATCCTACGAGCAGTACTTC.

There are many counts of this clonotype. The chain employs TRBV7-6 and TRBJ1-6; tentative D call: TRBD1 (6 bases). The ends were cut back, 5 bases at V and 5 bases at J, with 13 bases in the middle. The length of the CDR3 is 15 residues. CDR1 is SGHVS, CDR2 FNYEAQ, per germline. The CDR3 here is CASSLTQGHNSPLHF. As DNA, the CDR3 is TGTGCCAGCAGCCTAACCCAGGGGCATAATTCACCCCTCCACTTT.

This clonotype was counted at least ten times. The V call is TRBV11-2, the J call TRBJ2-7; 7 bases agree with TRBD2. V trimming: 2 bases; J trimming: 7 bases; junction bases outside the gene matches: 11. The germline CDR1 and CDR2 sequences are SGHAT and FQNNGV. This CDR3 spans 15 amino acids. CDR3 protein: CASSLSGDYLLEQYF. The CDR3 nucleotides are TGTGCCAGCAGCTTAAGCGGGGACTACCTTCTTGAGCAGTACTTC.

This clonotype appeared a few times. The chain carries TRBV18 and TRBJ2-6; D not resolved. This CDR3 spans 15 amino acids. Per germline, CDR1 KGHSH and CDR2 LQKENI. The germline V and J ends were trimmed by 2 bases and 3 bases, with 8 bases remaining between them. CDR3 nucleotides: TGTGCCAGCTCACCAAGCAGTGGTGGGGCCAACGTCCTGACTTTC. Translating gives CASSPSSGGANVLTF.

This clonotype was detected a few times. V is TRBV30 and J is TRBJ1-1; 7 nucleotides match TRBD1. V lost 2 bases and J lost 8; bases outside the gene matches: 23. The germline V gene encodes CDR1 GTSNPN and CDR2 SVGIG (reference sequence). The CDR3 consists of 18 residues. The CDR3 coding sequence is TGTGCCTGGAGTATATGGGGCCGGGACAGTTCTATTAGACCGGAAGCTTTCTTT. This encodes CAWSIWGRDSSIRPEAFF.

The V call is TRBV5-4, the J call TRBJ2-7, with 7 bases that match TRBD2. Germline CDR1 is SGHNT and CDR2 is YYREEE (reference sequence). There are 16 residues in the CDR3. V trimming: 0 bases; J trimming: 7 bases; junction bases outside the gene matches: 13. The CDR3 reads CASSLAGGTSAGEQYF. The CDR3 DNA reads as TGTGCCAGCAGCTTGGCGGGAGGAACTAGCGCGGGTGAGCAGTACTTC.

The rearrangement uses TRBV30 and TRBJ2-1; TRBD1 matches at 8 bases. J was trimmed by 11 bases and V by 8 bases; bases with no gene match: 17. The germline V gene encodes CDR1 GTSNPN and CDR2 SVGIG (reference sequence). There are 14 residues in the CDR3. CDR3 amino acids: CAVDHGQGARQQFF. As DNA, the CDR3 is TGTGCCGTGGATCATGGCCAGGGGGCGCGACAGCAGTTCTTC.

This clonotype occurred many times. The chain carries TRBV19 and TRBJ1-5; perhaps TRBD1 as D (5 bases). The CDR3 consists of 15 residues. V shed 6 bases and J shed 4 bases, with 16 bases lying between them. Germline CDR1 reads LNHDA; CDR2 reads SQIVND (reference sequence). DNA for the CDR3: TGTGCCAGTAGCTTCTACGGGACGGGAAATCAGCCCCAGCATTTT. This translates into CASSFYGTGNQPQHF.

The chain combines TRBV20-1 with TRBJ2-1; 12 bases align to TRBD2. V lost 3 bases to trimming and J lost 3 bases; unmatched junction nucleotides: 6. Germline V CDR1 and CDR2: DFQATT, SNEGSKA (reference sequence). The length of the CDR3 is 16 residues. CDR3: CSAREGTSGFYNEQFF. The DNA for the CDR3 is TGCAGTGCTAGGGAGGGGACTAGCGGGTTCTACAATGAGCAGTTCTTC.

This clonotype was counted many times. The chain employs TRBV7-2 and TRBJ2-7, with D tentatively TRBD2 (6 bases). V lost 7 bases and J 3 bases, leaving 19 bases between the germline ends. The germline CDR1 and CDR2 sequences are SGHTA and FQGNSA. There are 15 residues in the CDR3. In DNA, the CDR3 is TGTGCCAGCAACCTAGACCCCTCCGGGGGCTACGAGCAGTACTTC. Its translation is CASNLDPSGGYEQYF.

This clonotype was counted at least ten times. The chain joins TRBV11-3 to TRBJ1-6; 9 bases are shared with TRBD1. This CDR3 has 14 amino acids. V lost 4 bases to trimming and J lost 7 bases; unmatched junction nucleotides: 2. Germline CDR1 and CDR2: SGHNT and YENEEA. This chain's CDR3 is CASSSTGGNSPLHF. The CDR3 DNA reads as TGTGCCAGCAGCTCAACAGGGGGCAATTCACCCCTCCACTTT.